This T cell receptor beta chain was identified during a study of preoperative IRX-2 immunotherapy in early breast cancer. Treatment defined: preoperative locoregional IRX-2 cytokine immunotherapy. Deletions cut 3 bases from V and 1 base from J, with 17 bases between. Germline CDR1 is SGHRS and CDR2 is YFSETQ. This CDR3 has 16 residues. Only in-frame clones appear in the TCRdb table, and some are missing; sequencing was by immunoSEQ multiplex PCR. The data contain 5,300 or so clones, approximately 70% of them singletons. The chain carries TRBV5-1 and TRBJ2-7; no clear D gene. The sample consisted of tumor tissue, taken before IRX-2 immunotherapy. The TCR sequence derives from a human donor with breast cancer. CDR3 sequence (DNA): TGCGCCAGCAGCTCGGTGATGGGGTCGTATTCCTACGAGCAGTACTTC. Its protein product is CASSSVMGSYSYEQYF.